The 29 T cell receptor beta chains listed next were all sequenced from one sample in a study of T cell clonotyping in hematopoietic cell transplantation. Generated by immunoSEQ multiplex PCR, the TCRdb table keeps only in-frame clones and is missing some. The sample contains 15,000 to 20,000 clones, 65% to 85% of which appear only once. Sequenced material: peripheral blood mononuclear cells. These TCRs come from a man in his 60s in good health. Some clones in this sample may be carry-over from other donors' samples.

CDR3 amino acids: CASSPGTPRPLHF. The CDR3 DNA follows: TGTGCCAGCAGTCCCGGGACCCCTCGGCCCCTCCACTTT. The chain combines TRBV27 with TRBJ1-6; possible D gene TRBD1, 5 bases. CDR3 length equals 13 residues. V gave up 5 bases and J gave up 13 bases, with 15 bases separating them. CDR1 MNHEY and CDR2 SMNVEV come from the germline V gene (reference sequence).

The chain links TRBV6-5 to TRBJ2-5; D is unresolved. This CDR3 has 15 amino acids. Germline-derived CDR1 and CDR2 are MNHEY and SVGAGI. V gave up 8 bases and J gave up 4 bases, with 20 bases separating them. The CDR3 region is CASSSRLFKVETQYF. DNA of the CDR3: TGTGCCAGCTCCTCGCGACTCTTCAAGGTAGAGACCCAGTACTTC.

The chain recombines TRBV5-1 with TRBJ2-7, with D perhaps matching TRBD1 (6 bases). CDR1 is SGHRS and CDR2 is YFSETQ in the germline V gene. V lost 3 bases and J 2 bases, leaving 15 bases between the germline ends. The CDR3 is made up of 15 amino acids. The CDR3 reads CASSYRTEGAYEQYF. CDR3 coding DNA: TGCGCCAGCAGCTACCGGACAGAAGGGGCCTACGAGCAGTACTTC.

The CDR3 is CASSSEGGETQYF. The CDR3 coding sequence is TGCGCCAGCAGCTCAGAGGGTGGGGAGACCCAGTACTTC. The chain couples TRBV5-1 to TRBJ2-5, with a tentative D call TRBD2 (5 bases). This CDR3 region has 13 residues. Per germline, CDR1 SGHRS and CDR2 YFSETQ. With 3 bases removed from V and 5 bases from J, the gap between germline ends came to 11 bases. Variable domain in full (rest from reference TRBV5-1 and TRBJ2-5): KAGVTQTPRYLIKTRGQQVTLSCSPISGHRSVSWYQQTPGQGLQFLFEYFSETQRNKGNFPGRFSGRQFSNSRSEMNVSTLELGDSALYLCASSSEGGETQYFGPGTRLLVL.

As DNA, the CDR3 is TGTGCCAGCAGCCTTGGACGGTCAGATGGCTACACCTTC. Its protein is CASSLGRSDGYTF. J is TRBJ1-2 and V is TRBV5-6, with D hard to call. CDR1 SGHDT and CDR2 YYEEEE come from the germline V gene. This CDR3 comprises 13 residues. Trimming took off 4 bases at V and 6 bases at J, with 13 bases between the two ends.

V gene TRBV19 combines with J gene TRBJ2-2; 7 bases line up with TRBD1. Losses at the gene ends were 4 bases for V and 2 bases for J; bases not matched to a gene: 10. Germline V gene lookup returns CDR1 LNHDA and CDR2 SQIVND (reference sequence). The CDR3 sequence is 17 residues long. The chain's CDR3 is CASSTPGQADNTGELFF. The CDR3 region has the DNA TGTGCCAGTAGTACCCCCGGACAGGCCGATAACACCGGGGAGCTGTTTTTT. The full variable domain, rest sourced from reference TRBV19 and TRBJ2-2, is DGGITQSPKYLFRKEGQNVTLSCEQNLNHDAMYWYRQDPGQGLRLIYYSQIVNDFQKGDIAEGYSVSREKKESFPLTVTSAQKNPTAFYLCASSTPGQADNTGELFFGEGSRLTVL.

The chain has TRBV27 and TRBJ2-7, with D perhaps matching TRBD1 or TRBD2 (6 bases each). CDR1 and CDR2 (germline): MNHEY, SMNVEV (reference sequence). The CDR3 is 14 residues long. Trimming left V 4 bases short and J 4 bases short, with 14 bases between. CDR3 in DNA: TGTGCCAGCAGTTGGGGGGCCGGGGAATACGAGCAGTACTTC. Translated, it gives CASSWGAGEYEQYF.

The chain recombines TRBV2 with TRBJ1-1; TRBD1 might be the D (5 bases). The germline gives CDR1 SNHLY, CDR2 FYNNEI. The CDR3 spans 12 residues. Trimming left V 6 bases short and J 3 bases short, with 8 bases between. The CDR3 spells CASRGPDTEAFF. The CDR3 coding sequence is TGTGCCAGCAGGGGGCCGGACACTGAAGCTTTCTTT.

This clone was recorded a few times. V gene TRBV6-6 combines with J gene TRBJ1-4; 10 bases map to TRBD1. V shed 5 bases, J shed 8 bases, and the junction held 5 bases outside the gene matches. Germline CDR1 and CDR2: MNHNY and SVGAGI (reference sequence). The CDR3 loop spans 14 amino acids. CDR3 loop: CASSGDRGVEKLFF. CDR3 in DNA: TGTGCCAGCAGTGGGGACAGGGGAGTCGAAAAACTGTTTTTT.

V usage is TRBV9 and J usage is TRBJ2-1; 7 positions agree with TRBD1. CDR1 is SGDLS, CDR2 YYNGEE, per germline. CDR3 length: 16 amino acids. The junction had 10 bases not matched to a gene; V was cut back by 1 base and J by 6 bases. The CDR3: CASSVIAGTALNEQFF. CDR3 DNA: TGTGCCAGCAGCGTAATTGCCGGGACAGCCCTCAATGAGCAGTTCTTC.

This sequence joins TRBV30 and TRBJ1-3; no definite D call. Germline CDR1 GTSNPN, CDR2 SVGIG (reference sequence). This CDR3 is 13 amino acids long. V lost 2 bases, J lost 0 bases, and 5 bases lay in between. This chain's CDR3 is CAWSKNSGNTIYF. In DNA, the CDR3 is TGTGCCTGGAGTAAAAACTCTGGAAACACCATATATTTT.

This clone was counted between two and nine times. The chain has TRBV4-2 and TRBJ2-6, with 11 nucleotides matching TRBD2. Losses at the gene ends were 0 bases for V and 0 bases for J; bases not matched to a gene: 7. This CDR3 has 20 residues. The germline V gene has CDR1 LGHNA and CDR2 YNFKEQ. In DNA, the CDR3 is TGTGCCAGCAGCCAAGATGAGGCTAGCGGGGGGTACTCTGGGGCCAACGTCCTGACTTTC. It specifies CASSQDEASGGYSGANVLTF.

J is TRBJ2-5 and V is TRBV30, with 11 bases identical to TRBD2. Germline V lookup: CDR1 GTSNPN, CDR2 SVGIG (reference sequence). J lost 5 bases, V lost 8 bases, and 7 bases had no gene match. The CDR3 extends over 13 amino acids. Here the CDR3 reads CAGELAGAETQYF. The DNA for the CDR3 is TGTGCCGGAGAACTAGCGGGAGCGGAGACCCAGTACTTC.

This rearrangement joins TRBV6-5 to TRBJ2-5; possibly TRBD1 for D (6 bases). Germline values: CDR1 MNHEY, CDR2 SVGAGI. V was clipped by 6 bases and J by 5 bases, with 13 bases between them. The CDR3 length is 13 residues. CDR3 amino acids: CASSRTVGETQYF. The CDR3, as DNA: TGTGCCAGCAGCCGGACAGTAGGCGAGACCCAGTACTTC.

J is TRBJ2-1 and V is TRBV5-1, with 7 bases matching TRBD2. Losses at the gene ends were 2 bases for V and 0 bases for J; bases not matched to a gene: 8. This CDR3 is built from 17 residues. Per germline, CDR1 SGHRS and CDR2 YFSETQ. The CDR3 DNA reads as TGCGCCAGCAGCTTCTCGCCGGGGGGATCCTCCTACAATGAGCAGTTCTTC. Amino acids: CASSFSPGGSSYNEQFF.

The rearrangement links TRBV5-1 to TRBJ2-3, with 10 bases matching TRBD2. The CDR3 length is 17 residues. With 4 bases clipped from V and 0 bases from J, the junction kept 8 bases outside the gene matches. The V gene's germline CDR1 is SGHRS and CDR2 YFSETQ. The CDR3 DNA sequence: TGCGCCAGCAGCAACCGACTAGCGGGCATGAGCACAGATACGCAGTATTTT. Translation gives CASSNRLAGMSTDTQYF.

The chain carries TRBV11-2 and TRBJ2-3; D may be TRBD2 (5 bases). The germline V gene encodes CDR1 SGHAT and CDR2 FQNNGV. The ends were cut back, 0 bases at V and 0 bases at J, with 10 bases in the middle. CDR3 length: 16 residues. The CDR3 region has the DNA TGTGCCAGCAGCTTAGATCGTGGCGGGAGCACAGATACGCAGTATTTT. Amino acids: CASSLDRGGSTDTQYF.

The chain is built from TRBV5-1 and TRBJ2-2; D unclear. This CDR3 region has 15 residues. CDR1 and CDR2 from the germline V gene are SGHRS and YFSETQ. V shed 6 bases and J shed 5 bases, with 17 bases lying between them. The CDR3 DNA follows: TGCGCCAGCACCCCCACGGGCCAGATGACCGGGGAGCTGTTTTTT. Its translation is CASTPTGQMTGELFF.

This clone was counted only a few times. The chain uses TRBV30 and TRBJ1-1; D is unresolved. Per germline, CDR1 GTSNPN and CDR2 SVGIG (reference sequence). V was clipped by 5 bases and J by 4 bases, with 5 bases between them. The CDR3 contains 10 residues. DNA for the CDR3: TGTGCCTGGGGGTTCACTGAAGCTTTCTTT. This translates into CAWGFTEAFF.

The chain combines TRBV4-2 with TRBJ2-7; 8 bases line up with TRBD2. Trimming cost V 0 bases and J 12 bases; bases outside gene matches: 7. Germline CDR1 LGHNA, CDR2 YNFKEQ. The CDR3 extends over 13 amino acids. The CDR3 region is CASSQDLAGPLYF. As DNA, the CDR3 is TGTGCCAGCAGCCAAGACTTAGCGGGGCCCCTGTACTTC.

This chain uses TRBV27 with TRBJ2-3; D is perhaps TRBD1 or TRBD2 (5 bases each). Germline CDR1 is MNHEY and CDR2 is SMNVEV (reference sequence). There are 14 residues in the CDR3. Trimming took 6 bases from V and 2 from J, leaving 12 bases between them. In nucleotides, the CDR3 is TGTGCCAGCAGACGGGGACGCAACACAGATACGCAGTATTTT. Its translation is CASRRGRNTDTQYF.

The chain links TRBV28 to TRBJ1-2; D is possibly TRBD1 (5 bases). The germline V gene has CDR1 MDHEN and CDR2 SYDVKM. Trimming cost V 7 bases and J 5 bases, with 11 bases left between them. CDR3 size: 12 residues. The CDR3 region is CASNIRGYGYTF. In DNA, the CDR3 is TGTGCCAGCAACATCCGGGGGTATGGCTACACCTTC.

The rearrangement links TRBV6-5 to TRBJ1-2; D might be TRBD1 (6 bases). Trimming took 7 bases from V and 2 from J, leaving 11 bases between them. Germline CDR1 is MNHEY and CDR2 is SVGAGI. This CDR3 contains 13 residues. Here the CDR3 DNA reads TGTGCCAGCACTCCCGGACAGAACTATGGCTACACCTTC. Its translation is CASTPGQNYGYTF.

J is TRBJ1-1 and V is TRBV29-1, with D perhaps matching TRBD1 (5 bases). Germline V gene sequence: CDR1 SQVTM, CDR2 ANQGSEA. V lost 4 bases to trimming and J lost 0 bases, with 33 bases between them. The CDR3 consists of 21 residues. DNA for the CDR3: TGCAGCGTTGTGATACGAGGGGCACGGAGAATTAGCAACCCAATGAACACTGAAGCTTTCTTT. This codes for CSVVIRGARRISNPMNTEAFF. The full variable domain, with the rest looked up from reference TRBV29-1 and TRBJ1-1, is SAVISQKPSRDICQRGTSLTIQCQVDSQVTMMFWYRQQPGQSLTLIATANQGSEATYESGFVIDKFPISRPNLTFSTLTVSNMSPEDSSIYLCSVVIRGARRISNPMNTEAFFGQGTRLTVV.

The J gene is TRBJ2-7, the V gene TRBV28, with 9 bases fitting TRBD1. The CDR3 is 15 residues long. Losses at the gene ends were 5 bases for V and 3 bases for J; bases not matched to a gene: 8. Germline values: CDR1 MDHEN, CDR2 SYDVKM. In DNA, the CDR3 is TGTGCCAGCAGTCCGCCGGGACAGGGTCTCTACGAGCAGTACTTC. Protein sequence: CASSPPGQGLYEQYF.

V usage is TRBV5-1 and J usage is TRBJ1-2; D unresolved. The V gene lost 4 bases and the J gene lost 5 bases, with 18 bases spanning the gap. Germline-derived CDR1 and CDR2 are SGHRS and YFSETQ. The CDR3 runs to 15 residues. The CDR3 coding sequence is TGCGCCAGCAGCACCTCGGGAGGCGTGGGGTATGGCTACACCTTC. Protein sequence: CASSTSGGVGYGYTF. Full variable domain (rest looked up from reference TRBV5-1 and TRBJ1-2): KAGVTQTPRYLIKTRGQQVTLSCSPISGHRSVSWYQQTPGQGLQFLFEYFSETQRNKGNFPGRFSGRQFSNSRSEMNVSTLELGDSALYLCASSTSGGVGYGYTFGSGTRLTVV.

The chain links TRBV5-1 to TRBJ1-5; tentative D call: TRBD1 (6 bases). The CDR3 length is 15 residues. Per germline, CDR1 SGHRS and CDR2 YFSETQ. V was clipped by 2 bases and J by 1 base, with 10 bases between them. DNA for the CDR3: TGCGCCAGCAGCTTAGGGGGGGGGAGCAATCAGCCCCAGCATTTT. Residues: CASSLGGGSNQPQHF.

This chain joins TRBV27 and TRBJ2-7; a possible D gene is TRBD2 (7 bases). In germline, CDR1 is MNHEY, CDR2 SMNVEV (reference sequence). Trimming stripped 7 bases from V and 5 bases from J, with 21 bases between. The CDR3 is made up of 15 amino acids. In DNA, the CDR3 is TGTGCCAGCACCCCCGGGACAAGCGGGAAGAACGAGCAGTACTTC. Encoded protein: CASTPGTSGKNEQYF.

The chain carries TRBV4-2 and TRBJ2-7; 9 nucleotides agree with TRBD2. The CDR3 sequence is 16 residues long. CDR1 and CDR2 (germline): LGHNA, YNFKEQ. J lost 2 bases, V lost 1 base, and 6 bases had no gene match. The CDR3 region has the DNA TGTGCCAGCAGCCAAGTCAGGACTAGCGTTACCTACGAGCAGTACTTC. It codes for CASSQVRTSVTYEQYF.